A selection of T cell receptor beta chains follows, all from one sample in a study of OX40 agonist ivuxolimab in advanced cancers. Profiling relied on immunoSEQ multiplex PCR, and the TCRdb table lists in-frame clones only, not all of them. Here the sample spans 55,000 or so clones, 88% being singletons. The starting material was CD4+ or CD8+ T cells sorted from blood, obtained in a trial of the OX40 agonist ivuxolimab. Source of these receptors: an adult with an advanced solid tumor such as melanoma, head and neck, liver or kidney cancer. Each CDR3 is given with its conserved first and last residue. The D gene is left open where the match is weak. The size field is filled for only some rows; it gives once, few, many or a size class.

v_call	clone_size	d_call	j_call	cdr3_aa	cdr3_nt
TRBV27	NA	TRBD2	TRBJ2-1	CAEGPSGSGPQFF	TGTGCCGAAGGTCCTAGCGGGAGTGGGCCACAGTTCTTC
TRBV7-3	NA	TRBD1	TRBJ2-3	CASSSGGDTQYF	TGTGCCAGCAGCTCAGGGGGAGATACGCAGTATTTT
TRBV7-3	once	TRBD2	TRBJ2-2	CASSPSLLAGGTGELFF	TGTGCCAGCAGCCCCAGCCTCCTAGCGGGAGGCACCGGGGAGCTGTTTTTT
TRBV10-3	NA	TRBD1	TRBJ1-5	CAIIDRGRQPQHF	TGTGCCATCATCGACAGGGGGCGGCAGCCCCAGCATTTT
TRBV6-5	NA	NA	TRBJ2-2	CASSLLFQNTGELFF	TGTGCCAGCAGCCTTCTCTTTCAGAACACCGGGGAGCTGTTTTTT
TRBV7-6	NA	NA	TRBJ2-5	CASSSQGETQYF	TGTGCCAGCAGCAGTCAGGGCGAGACCCAGTACTTC
TRBV5-6	NA	TRBD2	TRBJ2-3	CASSWGLDSTDTQYF	TGTGCCAGCAGCTGGGGACTAGATAGCACAGATACGCAGTATTTT
TRBV5-1	once	TRBD1	TRBJ2-6	CASSTGQGASGANVLTF	TGCGCCAGCAGCACCGGACAGGGGGCTTCTGGGGCCAACGTCCTGACTTTC
TRBV5-1	NA	TRBD1	TRBJ2-3	CASSLVGQDTGTQYF	TGCGCCAGCAGCTTGGTGGGACAGGACACGGGTACGCAGTATTTT
TRBV6-6	once	NA	TRBJ2-7	CASSYSTSYEQYF	TGTGCCAGCAGTTACTCGACCAGCTACGAGCAGTACTTC
TRBV19	once	TRBD1	TRBJ2-3	CASSSGQSSTDTQYF	TGTGCCAGCAGCTCGGGACAGAGTAGCACAGATACGCAGTATTTT
TRBV19	NA	TRBD1	TRBJ1-1	CASSPRDSSLPAFF	TGTGCCAGTAGTCCCCGGGACAGCAGTTTACCCGCTTTCTTT
TRBV5-1	NA	NA	TRBJ2-1	CASSLGPGLVNEQFF	TGCGCCAGCAGCTTGGGCCCCGGACTTGTCAATGAGCAGTTCTTC
TRBV7-9	NA	TRBD1	TRBJ1-1	CASSLGTGTGNTEAFF	TGTGCCAGCAGCTTAGGTACCGGGACAGGGAACACTGAAGCTTTCTTT
TRBV7-8	NA	NA	TRBJ1-3	CASSRPGRENTIYF	TGTGCCAGCAGCCGACCCGGACGGGAAAACACCATATATTTT
TRBV30	NA	NA	TRBJ1-2	CACKRQERDYGYTF	TGTGCCTGCAAAAGACAGGAGCGGGACTATGGCTACACCTTC
TRBV10-3	NA	NA	TRBJ2-3	CAIRTSTDTQYF	TGTGCCATCAGGACTAGCACAGATACGCAGTATTTT
TRBV6-1	NA	NA	TRBJ2-7	CASRESGSYEQYF	TGTGCCAGCAGGGAAAGCGGATCCTACGAGCAGTACTTC
TRBV7-9	NA	NA	TRBJ2-7	CASSLAGTDAYEQYF	TGTGCCAGCAGCTTAGCTGGGACGGACGCCTACGAGCAGTACTTC
TRBV19	NA	NA	TRBJ2-3	CASSIGPFWGEHTDTQYF	TGTGCCAGTAGTATAGGCCCCTTCTGGGGAGAACACACAGATACGCAGTATTTT
TRBV15	NA	NA	TRBJ2-1	CATSRDSGPSPEQFF	TGTGCCACCAGCAGAGATTCGGGACCTTCACCTGAGCAGTTCTTC
TRBV5-1	NA	TRBD1	TRBJ2-5	CASSLTGAQETQYF	TGCGCCAGCAGCTTAACAGGGGCACAAGAGACCCAGTACTTC
TRBV27	NA	NA	TRBJ1-1	CASSFGKVSTEAFF	TGTGCCAGCAGTTTCGGTAAAGTTAGCACTGAAGCTTTCTTT
TRBV20-1	NA	NA	TRBJ2-7	CSGGDSYEQYF	TGCAGTGGGGGCGACTCCTACGAGCAGTACTTC
TRBV30	few	TRBD1	TRBJ1-2	CAWSSGGVNYGYTF	TGTGCCTGGAGCTCAGGGGGCGTAAACTATGGCTACACCTTC
TRBV28	NA	TRBD2	TRBJ2-1	CASTPTSGINEQFF	TGTGCCAGCACCCCGACTAGCGGGATCAATGAGCAGTTCTTC
TRBV7-9	NA	TRBD2	TRBJ2-7	CASMTSGSSSEQYF	TGTGCCAGCATGACTAGCGGGAGTTCCTCCGAGCAGTACTTC